A single sample gave rise to the 9 T cell receptor beta chains below, sequenced in a study of blood T cell repertoires in COVID-19. The method was immunoSEQ multiplex PCR; TCRdb's version includes in-frame clones alone and lacks a portion of them. The data hold around 130,000 clones, with roughly 80% observed a single time. Sequenced input: peripheral blood. These receptors were collected from a man in his 60s with acute or convalescent COVID-19.

This clone was detected only once. The chain employs TRBV3-1 (or the pseudogene TRBV3-2) and TRBJ2-1; maybe TRBD2 (6 bases). This CDR3 is 15 amino acids long. Deletions cut 7 bases from V and 2 bases from J, with 15 bases between. Germline values: CDR1 LGHDT, CDR2 YNNKEL (reference sequence). DNA for the CDR3: TGTGCCAGCACCCGCGGCCGACTAGCCTACAATGAGCAGTTCTTC. Its translation is CASTRGRLAYNEQFF.

The chain uses TRBV10-3 and TRBJ1-1; tentatively, D is TRBD1 (5 bases). V was cut by 0 bases and J by 1 base, with 6 bases left in between. CDR3 length equals 14 residues. Germline V CDR1 and CDR2: ENHRY, SYGVKD. The CDR3 reads CAISESGGNTEAFF. The CDR3 bases are TGTGCCATCAGTGAGTCGGGGGGGAACACTGAAGCTTTCTTT.

The genes are TRBV12-3 or TRBV12-4 and TRBJ2-1; D is perhaps TRBD2 (6 bases). V lost 4 bases, J lost 2 bases, and 6 bases lay in between. The CDR3 length is 13 residues. CDR3 sequence (DNA): TGTGCCAGCAGTTCGGGGGCCTACAATGAGCAGTTCTTC. It encodes CASSSGAYNEQFF.

V gene TRBV25-1 combines with J gene TRBJ2-4; TRBD1 matches at 7 bases. CDR1 and CDR2 from the germline V gene are MGHDK and SYGVNS. The ends lost 4 bases at V and 4 bases at J; junction bases unmatched: 4. This CDR3 comprises 14 residues. CDR3 region: CASSAGQRKNIQYF. In DNA form, the CDR3 reads TGTGCCAGCAGTGCGGGACAGCGGAAAAACATTCAGTACTTC.

In this sample, this clone turned up once. V and J are TRBV11-2 and TRBJ1-1; D uncertain. Germline loops: CDR1 SGHAT, CDR2 FQNNGV. The CDR3 length is 15 residues. The V end lost 1 base, the J end lost 0 bases, and 9 bases lay between the germline ends. The DNA of the CDR3 is TGTGCCAGCAGCTTAGTGGCGGGATTGAACACTGAAGCTTTCTTT. It specifies CASSLVAGLNTEAFF.

V and J are TRBV6-1 and TRBJ1-2; D gene unclear. Germline CDR1 and CDR2: MNHNS and SASEGT. V was shortened by 2 bases and J by 0 bases, with 10 bases between the two germline ends. The CDR3 has 15 residues. CDR3 in amino acids: CASSELMRTNYGYTF. CDR3 DNA sequence: TGTGCCAGCAGTGAACTTATGCGCACTAACTATGGCTACACCTTC.

The chain links TRBV20-1 to TRBJ2-3; unclear D gene. Trimming removed 3 bases at V and 4 bases at J, with 5 bases between. The CDR3 sequence is 11 residues long. Germline V gives CDR1 DFQATT, CDR2 SNEGSKA (reference sequence). CDR3 bases: TGCAGTGCTAGGCGTTCAGATACGCAGTATTTT. This codes for CSARRSDTQYF.

This clone has a single count. This chain uses TRBV3-1 (or the pseudogene TRBV3-2) with TRBJ1-6; a possible D gene is TRBD1 (5 bases). This CDR3 has 13 amino acids. The germline gives CDR1 LGHDT, CDR2 YNNKEL (reference sequence). V was clipped by 9 bases and J by 6 bases, with 12 bases between them. CDR3 sequence (DNA): TGTGCCAGTCGGGCAGGGTTTAATTCACCCCTCCACTTT. Amino acid sequence: CASRAGFNSPLHF.

In its sample, this clone was seen once. The chain couples TRBV2 to TRBJ2-1, with TRBD1 matching over 7 bases. Looked up from germline, CDR1 is SNHLY and CDR2 is FYNNEI. The CDR3 is 14 residues long. Trimming at V came to 6 bases and at J to 4 bases, leaving 6 bases not matched to a gene. CDR3 sequence reads: CASRGQAAYNEQFF. The CDR3 coding sequence is TGTGCCAGCAGAGGACAGGCAGCTTACAATGAGCAGTTCTTC.